These T cell receptor beta chains were read from a single sample in a study of CD8 T cells in ankylosing spondylitis. TCRdb reprocessed the 5' RACE reads with MiXCR, giving one entry per CDR3 protein. The data show 150,000 to 250,000 distinct CDR3 sequences, more than 10% seen once. Sequenced sample: blood, either unsorted or a sorted T cell fraction (not recorded which). These receptors came from a male donor with ankylosing spondylitis or in good health (not recorded which). CDR3s include the opening cysteine and the closing phenylalanine or tryptophan. A D gene is named only where the DNA matches it firmly. Expanded clones are given a class, and other clones once, few, many or no size at all.

d_call	v_call	clone_size	j_call	cdr3_aa	cdr3_nt
NA	TRBV7-9	few	TRBJ2-1	CASSDGSGRVNEQFF	TGTGCCAGCAGCGATGGGTCGGGACGGGTTAATGAGCAGTTCTTC
TRBD2	TRBV20-1	NA	TRBJ2-5	CSATGLAGGGPQETQYF	TGCAGTGCTACAGGACTAGCGGGAGGCGGTCCCCAAGAGACCCAGTACTTC
TRBD1	TRBV5-1	few	TRBJ2-1	CASSPGTGYAGEQFF	TGCGCCAGCAGCCCCGGGACAGGGTACGCCGGTGAGCAGTTCTTC
TRBD1	TRBV3-1	few	TRBJ2-7	CASSSGTGGTQQYF	TGTGCCAGCAGTTCCGGGACAGGGGGCACTCAGCAGTACTTC
NA	TRBV11-2	few	TRBJ2-7	CASSLGGIGHLLSYEQYF	TGTGCCAGCAGCTTAGGCGGTATAGGACACTTACTCTCCTACGAGCAGTACTTC
TRBD2	TRBV2	few	TRBJ2-2	CASSGTSGRANTGELFF	TGTGCCAGCAGTGGGACTAGCGGGAGGGCAAACACCGGGGAGCTGTTTTTT
NA	TRBV12-3/TRBV12-4	NA	TRBJ2-3	CASGGGATDTQYF	TGTGCCAGCGGGGGGGGGGCGACAGATACGCAGTATTTT
NA	TRBV6-5	few	TRBJ1-2	CASSYDGYYGYTF	TGTGCCAGCAGTTACGACGGCTACTATGGCTACACCTTC
TRBD1	TRBV7-9	many	TRBJ2-7	CASSATGYEQYF	TGTGCCAGCAGCGCGACAGGGTACGAGCAGTACTTC
NA	TRBV12-3/TRBV12-4	few	TRBJ2-2	CASSLGGAFPELFF	TGTGCCAGCAGTTTAGGAGGGGCGTTCCCGGAGCTGTTTTTT
TRBD2	TRBV27	many	TRBJ2-1	CASTAGTSAWDEQFF	TGTGCCAGCACCGCCGGGACTAGCGCCTGGGATGAGCAGTTCTTC
NA	TRBV27	NA	TRBJ2-1	CASSLDGFYNEQFF	TGTGCCAGCAGTCTGGACGGATTCTACAATGAGCAGTTCTTC
NA	TRBV11-2	few	TRBJ1-2	CASSLHREGGYTF	TGTGCCAGCAGCCTCCACAGGGAGGGTGGCTACACCTTC